This TCR beta chain was found in a study of T-cell memory formation after mild COVID-19. CDR3 length: 15 residues. V was clipped by 6 bases and J by 7 bases; unmatched bases: 12. Per the germline V gene, CDR1 is SQVTM and CDR2 is ANQGSEA. Constant-segment primers served in 5'RACE that generated TCR alpha and TCR beta cDNA libraries bearing sample barcodes and UMIs. In TCRdb, the 5' RACE reads were re-called with MiXCR into one record per CDR3 protein. Of about 150,000 distinct CDR3 sequences in the sample, 10% to 15% were seen once. The sequence was collected from a young man who had mild COVID-19 (a few samples of this study predate the infection). Cell type and time point are not known. The chain employs TRBV29-1 and TRBJ2-2; 9 bases are shared with TRBD1. The material sequenced was PBMCs or a T cell subset sorted from them (not recorded which). The DNA for the CDR3 is TGCAGCGTGAGGAAGGGACAGGGATTCAGCGGGGAGCTGTTTTTT. This gives the protein CSVRKGQGFSGELFF.